Detailed here is one T cell receptor (beta chain). The germline V gene encodes CDR1 GTSNPN and CDR2 SVGIG (reference sequence). The CDR3 extends over 14 amino acids. This sample is drawn from a study of blood T cell repertoires in COVID-19. About the research overall: Acute and convalescent COVID-19 samples came from the United States, Italy and Spain. Sample material is recorded as cDNA or gDNA derived from T cells, B-cell-depleted T cells, or PBMCs.

As handled by the study authors: Researchers report that nucleated cell counts were estimated from reference gene primer amplification. TCRdb's table, derived via immunoSEQ multiplex PCR, lists solely in-frame clones and lacks some. V, J and clone size are taken as reported in that table, and D and trimming were inferred from the DNA itself. The table records about 120,000 clones, roughly 79% of them present only once. The clonotype comes from a human donor in a cohort sampled during active COVID-19. The chain couples TRBV30 to TRBJ1-1, with D hard to call. The sequenced sample consisted of peripheral blood. The CDR3 loop reads CAGSRRARNTEAFF. CDR3 DNA sequence: TGTGCGGGGAGTAGGCGAGCGAGGAACACTGAAGCTTTCTTT.